These 18 T cell receptor beta chains originate from one sample sequenced in a study of CD8 T cells in Susac syndrome. With random hexamers, reverse transcription was performed on roughly 0.45 to 1 ug of RNA. A single record per CDR3 protein comes from TCRdb applying MiXCR to the immunoSEQ multiplex PCR reads. The sample has about 400,000 distinct CDR3 sequences, approximately 85% seen once; the top ten hold about 0.12%. The sample taken for sequencing was CD8+ T cells from PBMCs. Receptors originate from a human donor with multiple sclerosis.

This sequence joins TRBV15 and TRBJ1-6; a weak D match, TRBD1 (5 bases). CDR1 and CDR2 (germline): LNHNV, YYDKDF (reference sequence). Trimming took off 3 bases at V and 8 bases at J, with 14 bases between the two ends. The CDR3 spans 15 residues. The CDR3 is CATSSSRVRYSPLHF. The CDR3 DNA is TGTGCCACCAGCAGCAGCAGGGTTAGGTATTCACCCCTCCACTTT. Based on the CDR3 plus reference TRBV15 and TRBJ1-6, the full variable domain is DAMVIQNPRYQVTQFGKPVTLSCSQTLNHNVMYWYQQKSSQAPKLLFHYYDKDFNNEADTPDNFQSRRPNTSFCFLDIRSPGLGDTAMYLCATSSSRVRYSPLHFGNGTRLTVT.

This chain joins TRBV25-1 and TRBJ2-1, with 10 bases that match TRBD2. The CDR3 sequence is 17 residues long. From germline, CDR1 is MGHDK and CDR2 SYGVNS. V shed 3 bases, J shed 5 bases, and the junction held 10 bases outside the gene matches. The CDR3 nucleotides read TGTGCCAGCAGTGATTGGGGGCGGACTAGCGGAAACAATGAGCAGTTCTTC. This codes for CASSDWGRTSGNNEQFF.

The rearrangement joins TRBV5-1 to TRBJ2-3, with a tentative D call TRBD1 (6 bases). Trimming pared 6 bases from V and 1 base from J, leaving 12 bases between. Germline V gene sequence: CDR1 SGHRS, CDR2 YFSETQ. This CDR3 comprises 14 residues. As DNA, the CDR3 is TGCGCCAGCAAGAACGAGGGGGGCACAGATACGCAGTATTTT. Its protein product is CASKNEGGTDTQYF.

This clonotype was detected a few times. The chain recombines TRBV4-1 with TRBJ1-1; D call uncertain. This CDR3 has 12 amino acids. V was shortened by 3 bases and J by 11 bases, with 13 bases between the two germline ends. Germline lookup yields CDR1 MGHRA and CDR2 YSYEKL. The CDR3 nucleotides are TGCGCCAGCAGCCACTTAGAGGACGGTGCTTTCTTT. It codes for CASSHLEDGAFF.

This chain joins TRBV7-9 and TRBJ2-1; 10 bases match TRBD2. The CDR3 is made up of 16 amino acids. Germline loops: CDR1 SEHNR, CDR2 FQNEAQ (reference sequence). The junction had 12 bases not matched to a gene; V was cut back by 6 bases and J by 7 bases. The CDR3 here is CASSSFLAGVGNEQFF. DNA of the CDR3: TGTGCCAGCAGTTCCTTTCTAGCGGGAGTTGGAAATGAGCAGTTCTTC.

V is TRBV4-1 and J is TRBJ2-7, with 9 bases aligning to TRBD1. J lost 4 bases, V lost 0 bases, and 7 bases had no gene match. The CDR3 length is 16 residues. CDR1 and CDR2 from the germline V gene are MGHRA and YSYEKL. The CDR3 region has the DNA TGCGCCAGCAGCCAAGATTCCCTACAGGGGGCTTACGAGCAGTACTTC. Translated, it gives CASSQDSLQGAYEQYF.

The J gene is TRBJ2-7, the V gene TRBV2; D is possibly TRBD1 (6 bases). The CDR3 loop spans 14 amino acids. The V gene lost 5 bases and the J gene lost 1 base, with 12 bases spanning the gap. Germline lookup yields CDR1 SNHLY and CDR2 FYNNEI. This CDR3 reads CASSRRGTSYEQYF. The CDR3 DNA reads TGTGCCAGCAGTCGCAGGGGTACATCCTACGAGCAGTACTTC.

The chain links TRBV5-1 to TRBJ2-1; no firm D call. Between the trimmed V and J ends, which lost 0 bases and 0 bases, there was a span of 7 bases. CDR1 and CDR2 from the germline V gene are SGHRS and YFSETQ. The CDR3 contains 15 residues. The CDR3, as DNA: TGCGCCAGCAGCTTGGATCCAGGCTCCTACAATGAGCAGTTCTTC. Protein product: CASSLDPGSYNEQFF.

This clonotype is a singleton in its sample. The chain joins TRBV7-9 to TRBJ2-5; maybe TRBD2 (5 bases). The CDR3 is made up of 15 amino acids. Per the germline V gene, CDR1 is SEHNR and CDR2 is FQNEAQ (reference sequence). V lost 4 bases to trimming and J lost 2 bases, with 14 bases between them. For the CDR3, the DNA is TGTGCCAGCAGCTCCCCTGGGCGGGCGCAAGAGACCCAGTACTTC. Protein product: CASSSPGRAQETQYF.

The CDR3 region is CASRRASNTGELFF. In DNA form, the CDR3 reads TGTGCCAGCAGACGGGCCTCGAACACCGGGGAGCTGTTTTTT. V and J are TRBV27 and TRBJ2-2; the D is unclear. This CDR3 region has 14 residues. Deletions cut 6 bases from V and 0 bases from J, with 8 bases between. Per germline, CDR1 MNHEY and CDR2 SMNVEV (reference sequence).

The CDR3, as DNA: TGCAGTGCTACGCATACTACGGTGGATACGCAGTATTTT. Protein product: CSATHTTVDTQYF. The chain has TRBV20-1 and TRBJ2-3; the D is unclear. V gave up 4 bases and J gave up 6 bases, with 14 bases separating them. Germline loops: CDR1 DFQATT, CDR2 SNEGSKA (reference sequence). There are 13 residues in the CDR3.

The V and J genes are TRBV3-1 and TRBJ2-7; 7 nucleotides line up with TRBD1. CDR3 length: 14 residues. The junction had 4 bases not matched to a gene; V was cut back by 1 base and J by 4 bases. The V gene's germline CDR1 is LGHDT and CDR2 YNNKEL (reference sequence). The CDR3: CASSQVGQEYEQYF. CDR3 nucleotides: TGTGCCAGCAGCCAAGTCGGACAGGAGTACGAGCAGTACTTC.

The chain couples TRBV5-1 to TRBJ2-7; D may be TRBD2 (6 bases). Germline V lookup: CDR1 SGHRS, CDR2 YFSETQ. The CDR3 is 15 amino acids. The V end lost 0 bases, the J end lost 2 bases, and 12 bases lay between the germline ends. The CDR3 sequence: CASSLGDFNPYEQYF. The CDR3 DNA reads TGCGCCAGCAGCTTGGGGGACTTCAATCCCTACGAGCAGTACTTC.

The chain combines TRBV30 with TRBJ2-2; either TRBD1 or TRBD2 may supply D (6 bases each). Germline loops: CDR1 GTSNPN, CDR2 SVGIG (reference sequence). The CDR3 spans 17 residues. Trimming stripped 2 bases from V and 7 bases from J, with 23 bases between. Written as DNA, the CDR3 is TGTGCCTGGAGTCCCCGGGGGCAGGGACTTTCGGACGGGGAGCTGTTTTTT. This sequence encodes CAWSPRGQGLSDGELFF.

This chain uses TRBV5-4 with TRBJ2-3, with D perhaps matching TRBD2 (6 bases). In germline, CDR1 is SGHNT, CDR2 YYREEE (reference sequence). V lost 0 bases to trimming and J lost 6 bases, with 17 bases between them. The CDR3 totals 16 residues. DNA of the CDR3: TGTGCCAGCAGCTTGGACCCGGGGGTCTCCGGCGATACGCAGTATTTT. It specifies CASSLDPGVSGDTQYF.

This clonotype has only a few counts. The CDR3 protein is CSARDPAGFYEQYF. DNA of the CDR3: TGCAGTGCTAGAGATCCAGCGGGGTTCTACGAGCAGTACTTC. The chain joins TRBV20-1 to TRBJ2-7; 7 bases line up with TRBD2. The V gene's germline CDR1 is DFQATT and CDR2 SNEGSKA (reference sequence). Trimming at V came to 0 bases and at J to 3 bases, leaving 5 bases not matched to a gene. The CDR3 length is 14 residues.

This clonotype was detected only a few times. The chain joins TRBV28 to TRBJ1-1; D is perhaps TRBD1 (5 bases). Trimming stripped 4 bases from V and 7 bases from J, with 13 bases between. Germline CDR1 MDHEN, CDR2 SYDVKM. This CDR3 has 13 amino acids. In DNA, the CDR3 is TGTGCCAGCAGTTCGTTCCAGGGTAGTGAAGCTTTCTTT. Protein sequence: CASSSFQGSEAFF. The variable domain in full, with the rest retrieved from reference TRBV28 and TRBJ1-1, is DVKVTQSSRYLVKRTGEKVFLECVQDMDHENMFWYRQDPGLGLRLIYFSYDVKMKEKGDIPEGYSVSREKKERFSLILESASTNQTSMYLCASSSFQGSEAFFGQGTRLTVV.

The CDR3 DNA sequence: TGTGCCAGCAGCCAAATGGGACTAGCGGGGGACAATGAGCAGTTCTTC. Translated, it gives CASSQMGLAGDNEQFF. V gene TRBV7-8 combines with J gene TRBJ2-1; 14 bases line up with TRBD2. The length of the CDR3 is 16 residues. Losses at the gene ends were 5 bases for V and 5 bases for J; bases not matched to a gene: 5. The germline CDR1 and CDR2 sequences are SGHVS and FQNEAQ. Together with reference TRBV7-8 and TRBJ2-1, the CDR3 gives the full variable domain: GAGVSQSPRYKVAKRGQDVALRCDPISGHVSLFWYQQALGQGPEFLTYFQNEAQLDKSGLPSDRFFAERPEGSVSTLKIQRTQQEDSAVYLCASSQMGLAGDNEQFFGPGTRLTVL.